A selection of T cell receptor beta chains follows, all from one sample in a study of T cell responses to AZD1222 COVID-19 vaccine. Clones were sequenced by immunoSEQ multiplex PCR, and TCRdb holds only the in-frame ones, with some missing. The sample shows approximately 110,000 clones, over 75% of them seen only once. The sequenced sample was peripheral blood, obtained on day 0 of AZD1222 vaccination. All receptors come from an adult in good health. Both conserved end residues are part of each CDR3. A D gene is named only where the DNA matches it firmly. Clone size appears in some rows only: once, few, many, or a class for an expanded clone.

V	length	size	D	J	CDR3	DNA
TRBV7-6	16	NA	NA	TRBJ2-2	CASSRRLNPNTGELFF	TGTGCCAGCAGCCGTAGGCTGAATCCGAACACCGGGGAGCTGTTTTTT
TRBV9	15	NA	TRBD2	TRBJ2-2	CASSVVGGATGELFF	TGTGCCAGCAGCGTCGTCGGGGGGGCCACCGGGGAGCTGTTTTTT
TRBV9	18	NA	TRBD2	TRBJ2-3	CASSSRTSGGTSTDTQYF	TGTGCCAGCAGCTCCCGGACTAGCGGGGGGACTAGCACAGATACGCAGTATTTT
TRBV19	12	NA	NA	TRBJ2-2	CASRVAIGELFF	TGTGCCAGTAGGGTCGCAATCGGGGAGCTGTTTTTT
TRBV18	14	NA	NA	TRBJ2-3	CASSAMRGTDTQYF	TGTGCCAGCTCAGCCATGCGAGGGACAGATACGCAGTATTTT
TRBV7-2	18	NA	TRBD1	TRBJ1-2	CASSLPSTGGPIFYGYTF	TGTGCCAGCAGCTTACCTTCGACAGGGGGGCCCATCTTCTATGGCTACACCTTC
TRBV20-1	12	NA	NA	TRBJ1-1	CSASLVDTEAFF	TGCAGTGCTAGTCTGGTGGACACTGAAGCTTTCTTT
TRBV7-6	13	NA	TRBD1	TRBJ1-2	CASSYDRGHGYTF	TGTGCCAGCAGCTACGACAGGGGGCATGGCTACACCTTC
TRBV28	16	once	TRBD1	TRBJ1-2	CASLYRRAGGNYGYTF	TGTGCCAGCCTCTATAGGCGGGCAGGGGGGAACTATGGCTACACCTTC
TRBV19	14	NA	TRBD1	TRBJ2-7	CASSFRDSSYEQYF	TGTGCCAGTAGTTTCCGGGACAGCTCCTACGAGCAGTACTTC
TRBV5-1	16	NA	TRBD1	TRBJ1-2	CASSPAGDRGGYGYTF	TGCGCCAGCAGCCCCGCAGGGGACAGGGGCGGCTATGGCTACACCTTC
TRBV24-1	12	NA	NA	TRBJ2-7	CATSPDGYEQYF	TGTGCCACCTCTCCCGATGGGTACGAGCAGTACTTC
TRBV27	15	NA	TRBD1	TRBJ1-5	CASRAGQGVDQPQHF	TGTGCCAGCAGGGCAGGACAGGGCGTCGATCAGCCCCAGCATTTT
TRBV4-2	15	NA	TRBD2	TRBJ2-7	CASSQVAGSLDEQYF	TGTGCCAGCAGCCAAGTAGCGGGCAGTTTGGACGAGCAGTACTTC
TRBV19	15	NA	NA	TRBJ2-5	CASSIARGPQETQYF	TGTGCCAGTAGTATAGCACGGGGGCCGCAAGAGACCCAGTACTTC
TRBV2	16	NA	NA	TRBJ2-1	CASSAWRSVSDNEQFF	TGTGCCAGCAGTGCTTGGCGGAGCGTTTCGGACAATGAGCAGTTCTTC
TRBV27	14	NA	TRBD1	TRBJ2-5	CASGRQGFPETQYF	TGTGCCAGCGGCAGACAGGGGTTCCCAGAGACCCAGTACTTC
TRBV6-5	13	NA	NA	TRBJ1-1	CASRQQRSTEAFF	TGTGCCAGCAGACAACAGCGTAGCACTGAAGCTTTCTTT
TRBV11-3	15	once	NA	TRBJ2-7	CASSLAPLSTYEQYF	TGTGCCAGCAGCTTAGCCCCATTAAGTACCTACGAGCAGTACTTC
TRBV21-1	17	NA	NA	TRBJ1-5	CASRQRADSLSNQPQHF	TGTGCCAGCAGGCAACGGGCCGACAGCCTTAGCAATCAGCCCCAGCATTTT
TRBV2	13	NA	NA	TRBJ1-2	CASSARPDYGYTF	TGTGCCAGCAGTGCAAGGCCTGACTATGGCTACACCTTC
TRBV28	14	NA	NA	TRBJ2-1	CASSTLEGPYEQFF	TGTGCCAGCAGCACCCTGGAGGGGCCCTATGAGCAGTTCTTC
TRBV3-1/TRBV3-2	16	NA	TRBD2	TRBJ2-3	CASSRVRTSAVDTQYF	TGTGCCAGCAGCAGGGTCCGGACTAGCGCGGTAGATACGCAGTATTTT
TRBV7-3	14	NA	NA	TRBJ2-7	CASSPGRGTVEQYF	TGTGCCAGCAGCCCCGGGCGCGGGACGGTTGAGCAGTACTTC
TRBV11-3	16	NA	NA	TRBJ2-3	CASSPRDGGLTDTQYF	TGTGCCAGCAGCCCACGAGACGGGGGCCTCACAGATACGCAGTATTTT
TRBV7-9	16	NA	NA	TRBJ1-5	CASSPTGGTLNQPQHF	TGTGCCAGCAGCCCTACCGGGGGGACACTAAATCAGCCCCAGCATTTT
TRBV24-1	14	NA	NA	TRBJ2-5	CATSESQAKETQYF	TGTGCCACCAGTGAGTCCCAAGCGAAAGAGACCCAGTACTTC
TRBV4-2	22	NA	NA	TRBJ2-6	CASSRVKVRKWDIETGANVLTF	TGTGCCAGCAGCCGCGTGAAGGTCCGCAAATGGGACATAGAAACTGGGGCCAACGTCCTGACTTTC
TRBV9	16	NA	TRBD1	TRBJ2-7	CASSSHPGQVGYEQYF	TGTGCCAGCAGCAGTCACCCGGGACAGGTGGGCTACGAGCAGTACTTC
TRBV28	18	NA	NA	TRBJ1-1	CASTQFPGGGGSNTEAFF	TGTGCCAGCACCCAATTCCCGGGCGGCGGAGGTTCGAACACTGAAGCTTTCTTT
TRBV7-2	16	NA	TRBD1	TRBJ1-3	CASSLNRGPAGNTIYF	TGTGCCAGCAGCTTAAACAGGGGCCCCGCGGGGAACACCATATATTTT
TRBV19	13	NA	NA	TRBJ2-7	CASSAGRNYEQYF	TGTGCCAGTAGTGCGGGACGGAACTACGAGCAGTACTTC
TRBV27	14	few	NA	TRBJ1-6	CASSLWVGPSPLHF	TGTGCCAGCAGTTTATGGGTCGGGCCATCACCCCTCCACTTT
TRBV9	13	NA	NA	TRBJ1-1	CASSVATGTEAFF	TGTGCCAGCAGCGTCGCGACAGGCACTGAAGCTTTCTTT
TRBV15	14	NA	NA	TRBJ1-5	CATSRDRRVQPQHF	TGTGCCACCAGCAGAGATCGTAGGGTGCAGCCCCAGCATTTT
TRBV7-2	11	NA	NA	TRBJ2-7	CASSSNYEQYF	TGTGCCAGCAGCTCTAACTACGAGCAGTACTTC
TRBV4-1	14	NA	NA	TRBJ1-2	CASSNSGSAYGYTF	TGCGCCAGCAGCAATAGCGGCAGTGCATATGGCTACACCTTC
TRBV2	14	NA	NA	TRBJ1-5	CASSEGGGYQPQHF	TGTGCCAGCAGTGAGGGGGGAGGGTATCAGCCCCAGCATTTT
TRBV12-3/TRBV12-4	13	once	NA	TRBJ2-7	CASSPGTLYEQYF	TGTGCCAGCAGTCCCGGGACACTTTACGAGCAGTACTTC
TRBV11-3	16	NA	NA	TRBJ1-5	CASSLDRRRSNQPQHF	TGTGCCAGCAGCTTAGATCGGAGGAGGAGCAATCAGCCCCAGCATTTT
TRBV2	13	NA	TRBD1	TRBJ2-7	CASSLDRVYEQYF	TGTGCCAGCAGCTTGGACAGGGTCTACGAGCAGTACTTC
TRBV19	13	few	NA	TRBJ2-3	CASSKGSTDTQYF	TGTGCCAGTAGTAAGGGCAGCACAGATACGCAGTATTTT
TRBV7-9	13	NA	NA	TRBJ2-7	CASSLPGSYEQYF	TGTGCCAGCAGCTTACCGGGCTCCTACGAGCAGTACTTC
TRBV5-5	13	NA	NA	TRBJ1-2	CASSPGHGLGYTF	TGTGCCAGCAGCCCCGGACACGGACTTGGCTACACCTTC
TRBV15	12	NA	TRBD1	TRBJ1-2	CATSRDRDGYTF	TGTGCCACCAGCAGGGACAGGGATGGCTACACCTTC
TRBV10-3	13	NA	NA	TRBJ2-3	CAISWASTDTQYF	TGTGCCATCAGTTGGGCTAGCACAGATACGCAGTATTTT
TRBV6-5	11	NA	NA	TRBJ1-2	CASDMHYGYTF	TGTGCCAGCGATATGCACTATGGCTACACCTTC
TRBV5-1	14	NA	NA	TRBJ2-7	CASSFLDRTYEQYF	TGCGCCAGCAGCTTTTTGGACAGAACCTACGAGCAGTACTTC
TRBV3-1/TRBV3-2	16	NA	NA	TRBJ1-3	CASSRSRTPSGNTIYF	TGTGCCAGCAGCCGATCCCGGACCCCCTCTGGAAACACCATATATTTT
TRBV6-1	15	NA	TRBD1	TRBJ2-5	CASSDEGTEQETQYF	TGTGCCAGCAGTGACGAAGGGACAGAACAAGAGACCCAGTACTTC
TRBV6-5	12	NA	NA	TRBJ1-2	CASSAGYYGYTF	TGTGCCAGCAGCGCGGGCTACTATGGCTACACCTTC
TRBV7-9	13	NA	NA	TRBJ1-2	CASSYGENYGYTF	TGTGCCAGCAGCTATGGGGAAAACTATGGCTACACCTTC
TRBV9	15	NA	NA	TRBJ2-1	CASSVTGVPYNEQFF	TGTGCCAGCAGCGTCACCGGGGTACCTTACAATGAGCAGTTCTTC